The 32 T cell receptor beta chains below all came from one sample that was sequenced in a study of T cell changes during pregnancy in multiple sclerosis. The table came from immunoSEQ multiplex PCR; TCRdb's copy has only in-frame clones and leaves some out. The table records around 45,000 clones, roughly nine tenths of them present only once. The sequenced sample was CD4+ T cells from peripheral blood mononuclear cells, obtained before pregnancy. The receptors stem from a female donor with multiple sclerosis, enrolled in a pregnancy study.

The J gene is TRBJ1-1, the V gene TRBV19; tentative D call: TRBD1 (6 bases). The CDR3 has 16 amino acids. V lost 4 bases and J 1 base, leaving 16 bases between the germline ends. The germline V gene has CDR1 LNHDA and CDR2 SQIVND (reference sequence). The chain's CDR3 is CASSTRQVGENTEAFF. CDR3 coding DNA: TGTGCCAGTAGTACGAGACAGGTAGGGGAGAACACTGAAGCTTTCTTT.

V and J are TRBV9 and TRBJ1-4, with 9 bases fitting TRBD1. Losses at the gene ends were 3 bases for V and 8 bases for J; bases not matched to a gene: 8. The CDR3 is 15 amino acids. Germline V CDR1 and CDR2: SGDLS, YYNGEE. The CDR3, as DNA: TGTGCCAGCAGCGGCCGGACAGGGGTCGGCGAAAAACTGTTTTTT. It codes for CASSGRTGVGEKLFF.

The sample holds a few counts of this clone. The rearrangement joins TRBV10-3 to TRBJ1-3; 8 nucleotides match TRBD1. CDR3 length equals 15 residues. After removal of 2 bases from V and 0 bases from J, the junction contained 0 bases not matched to a gene. The germline gives CDR1 ENHRY, CDR2 SYGVKD. CDR3: CAISEGQGSGNTIYF. Written as DNA, the CDR3 is TGTGCCATCAGTGAGGGACAGGGCTCTGGAAACACCATATATTTT.

V is TRBV19 and J is TRBJ2-2; 7 positions agree with TRBD1. The CDR3 consists of 17 residues. Per germline, CDR1 LNHDA and CDR2 SQIVND (reference sequence). J lost 6 bases, V lost 4 bases, and 14 bases had no gene match. The CDR3 coding sequence is TGTGCCAGTAGTACCCCCCCTTATAGGGGGCGATCCGGGGAGCTGTTTTTT. It encodes CASSTPPYRGRSGELFF. Full variable domain (remainder filled in from reference TRBV19 and TRBJ2-2): DGGITQSPKYLFRKEGQNVTLSCEQNLNHDAMYWYRQDPGQGLRLIYYSQIVNDFQKGDIAEGYSVSREKKESFPLTVTSAQKNPTAFYLCASSTPPYRGRSGELFFGEGSRLTVL.

The V and J genes are TRBV7-2 and TRBJ2-4; 7 bases map to TRBD2. The CDR3 loop spans 14 amino acids. The J segment lost 9 bases and the V segment lost 1 base, leaving 6 bases of the junction unmatched. Germline assignment: CDR1 SGHTA and CDR2 FQGNSA. The chain's CDR3 is CASSLGTSGAIQYF. In DNA, the CDR3 is TGTGCCAGCAGCTTAGGGACTAGTGGTGCCATTCAGTACTTC.

The J gene is TRBJ1-6, the V gene TRBV7-3, with D possibly TRBD1 on 5 matching bases. Trimming left V 4 bases short and J 9 bases short, with 13 bases between. CDR3 length: 14 residues. CDR1 is SGHTA, CDR2 FQGTGA, per germline. The CDR3 DNA is TGTGCCAGCAGCTCTGGGGTTAGGGGTTCACCCCTCCACTTT. Residues: CASSSGVRGSPLHF.

The chain carries TRBV25-1 and TRBJ1-2; D is undetermined. Trimming shortened V by 5 bases and J by 2 bases, and 9 bases separated the two germline ends. This CDR3 has 13 amino acids. The V gene's germline CDR1 is MGHDK and CDR2 SYGVNS. The CDR3 spells CASSSLLNYGYTF. CDR3 bases: TGTGCCAGCAGTTCCCTCCTCAACTATGGCTACACCTTC.

This clone was counted once. V is TRBV9 and J is TRBJ1-2; 10 nucleotides align to TRBD1. The CDR3 length is 15 residues. The V segment lost 4 bases and the J segment 3 bases; nucleotides outside the gene matches: 6. Germline CDR1 is SGDLS and CDR2 is YYNGEE. The CDR3 DNA follows: TGTGCCAGCAGCCCAAGGACAGGGGGAGACTATGGCTACACCTTC. Translated: CASSPRTGGDYGYTF.

This rearrangement joins TRBV27 to TRBJ2-7; TRBD1 matches 9 bases. Trimming took 5 bases from V and 3 from J; bases not matched to a gene: 17. Germline-derived CDR1 and CDR2 are MNHEY and SMNVEV (reference sequence). The CDR3 is made up of 18 amino acids. The CDR3 sequence: CASSHARGTGGAIYEQYF. CDR3 in DNA: TGTGCCAGCAGTCACGCCCGAGGAACAGGGGGCGCTATCTACGAGCAGTACTTC.

The chain employs TRBV19 and TRBJ1-2, with D possibly being TRBD1 (6 bases). CDR3 length: 13 amino acids. Trimming stripped 3 bases from V and 2 bases from J, with 7 bases between. Germline CDR1 is LNHDA and CDR2 is SQIVND (reference sequence). CDR3 in amino acids: CASSMGQNYGYTF. In DNA form, the CDR3 reads TGTGCCAGTAGTATGGGACAAAACTATGGCTACACCTTC. The full variable domain, completed using reference TRBV19 and TRBJ1-2, is DGGITQSPKYLFRKEGQNVTLSCEQNLNHDAMYWYRQDPGQGLRLIYYSQIVNDFQKGDIAEGYSVSREKKESFPLTVTSAQKNPTAFYLCASSMGQNYGYTFGSGTRLTVV.

This rearrangement joins TRBV5-5 to TRBJ1-1, with unresolved D. Germline V gene lookup returns CDR1 SGHKS and CDR2 YYEKEE (reference sequence). The CDR3 extends over 15 amino acids. Trimming took off 7 bases at V and 5 bases at J, with 21 bases between the two ends. The DNA of the CDR3 is TGTGCCAGCGAGTCGGGTAGCTTAGCGGGAACTGAAGCTTTCTTT. This gives the protein CASESGSLAGTEAFF. Supplemented by reference TRBV5-5 and TRBJ1-1, the full variable domain reads DAGVTQSPTHLIKTRGQQVTLRCSPISGHKSVSWYQQVLGQGPQFIFQYYEKEERGRGNFPDRFSARQFPNYSSELNVNALLLGDSALYLCASESGSLAGTEAFFGQGTRLTVV.

The chain is built from TRBV5-6 and TRBJ1-1, with 8 nucleotides matching TRBD1. The CDR3 loop spans 15 amino acids. The germline V gene has CDR1 SGHDT and CDR2 YYEEEE. Trimming at V came to 6 bases and at J to 0 bases, leaving 7 bases not matched to a gene. The CDR3 here is CASTPRDRMNTEAFF. CDR3 coding DNA: TGTGCCAGCACCCCCCGGGACAGGATGAACACTGAAGCTTTCTTT. The full variable domain, its missing parts supplied by reference TRBV5-6 and TRBJ1-1, is DAGVTQSPTHLIKTRGQQVTLRCSPKSGHDTVSWYQQALGQGPQFIFQYYEEEERQRGNFPDRFSGHQFPNYSSELNVNALLLGDSALYLCASTPRDRMNTEAFFGQGTRLTVV.

This rearrangement joins TRBV19 to TRBJ2-3, with 8 bases aligning to TRBD1. The CDR3 totals 16 residues. Germline V gene sequence: CDR1 LNHDA, CDR2 SQIVND (reference sequence). Trimming removed 3 bases from V and 2 bases from J; junction bases left unmatched: 7. Written as DNA, the CDR3 is TGTGCCAGTAGTATGTTCGGACAGGGCTCCACAGATACGCAGTATTTT. Translating gives CASSMFGQGSTDTQYF.

This clone counts as medium-sized. The gene calls are TRBV7-2 and TRBJ1-2; 7 bases match TRBD1. The CDR3 loop spans 13 amino acids. Germline-derived CDR1 and CDR2 are SGHTA and FQGNSA. Germline trimming cut 5 bases from V and 8 bases from J; bases unmatched to any gene: 8. CDR3: CASSLTQGNGYTF. The CDR3 DNA follows: TGTGCCAGCAGCCTGACACAGGGGAACGGCTACACCTTC.

This chain links TRBV6-5 with TRBJ1-1; D ambiguous. The CDR3 runs 13 residues. V was pared by 8 bases and J by 11 bases, with 21 bases between. Germline lookup yields CDR1 MNHEY and CDR2 SVGAGI. The CDR3 region has the DNA TGTGCCAGCCGACCGTCAGGAATCGTGGGTGCTTTCTTT. Translated, it gives CASRPSGIVGAFF.

This sequence joins TRBV5-4 and TRBJ1-1; no clear D. V lost 0 bases and J 0 bases, leaving 3 bases between the germline ends. The CDR3 sequence is 13 residues long. In germline, CDR1 is SGHNT, CDR2 YYREEE (reference sequence). CDR3 DNA: TGTGCCAGCAGCTTGGCCGTGAACACTGAAGCTTTCTTT. Translated: CASSLAVNTEAFF.

The J gene is TRBJ1-2, the V gene TRBV15, with D unclear. The germline V and J ends were trimmed by 5 bases and 4 bases, with 11 bases remaining between them. Germline lookup yields CDR1 LNHNV and CDR2 YYDKDF (reference sequence). The CDR3 extends over 13 amino acids. In DNA, the CDR3 is TGTGCCACCAGCGCCCAACGGGGCTATGGCTACACCTTC. Its translation: CATSAQRGYGYTF.

Only one count was recorded for this clone. The CDR3 is CASRGLGHPNPMNTEAFF. The CDR3 DNA reads TGCGCCAGCAGAGGGTTGGGACACCCAAATCCCATGAACACTGAAGCTTTCTTT. The rearrangement joins TRBV4-1 to TRBJ1-1, with D perhaps TRBD1 (6 bases). In germline, CDR1 is MGHRA, CDR2 YSYEKL. The V end was cut by 6 bases, the J end by 0 bases, with 23 bases between. The CDR3 is 18 amino acids.

This rearrangement joins TRBV11-3 to TRBJ2-3; D perhaps matches TRBD1 (5 bases). Trimming pared 5 bases from V and 0 bases from J, leaving 12 bases between. This CDR3 spans 15 amino acids. From germline, CDR1 is SGHNT and CDR2 YENEEA. The CDR3 here is CASSMLGASTDTQYF. Written as DNA, the CDR3 is TGTGCCAGCAGCATGCTAGGGGCTAGCACAGATACGCAGTATTTT.

The chain joins TRBV2 to TRBJ1-2; no definite D call. The V gene's germline CDR1 is SNHLY and CDR2 FYNNEI. The CDR3 is 13 amino acids. The V end lost 3 bases, the J end lost 8 bases, and 13 bases lay between the germline ends. In DNA form, the CDR3 reads TGTGCCAGCAGTGAGGGAGTGGCTGTAGGCTACACCTTC. It yields the protein CASSEGVAVGYTF.

This clone was observed a handful of times. The V and J genes are TRBV15 and TRBJ1-4; tentatively, D is TRBD1 (6 bases). Trimming shortened V by 5 bases and J by 8 bases, and 12 bases separated the two germline ends. The CDR3 sequence is 13 residues long. The germline V gene encodes CDR1 LNHNV and CDR2 YYDKDF (reference sequence). The CDR3 bases are TGTGCCACCAGCGGGGGCGCGCGAGAAAAACTGTTTTTT. As protein: CATSGGAREKLFF.

The genes are TRBV21-1 and TRBJ2-1; no DNA check was done on the table's D call, TRBD2. TRBV21-1 is listed as a pseudogene. This CDR3 is built from 16 residues. The CDR3 nucleotides read TGTGCCAGCAGCAAAGCCCTGCGACTAGCGGACAATGAGCAGTTCTTC. Protein product: CASSKALRLADNEQFF.

This chain links TRBV7-3 with TRBJ2-3; 9 nucleotides agree with TRBD2. With V trimmed by 2 bases and J by 5 bases, 8 bases remained unmatched. The CDR3 covers 16 residues. Germline-derived CDR1 and CDR2 are SGHTA and FQGTGA. The CDR3 coding sequence is TGTGCCAGCAGCTTACAGGCGGGGGGGCTGGTAGATACGCAGTATTTT. Encoded protein: CASSLQAGGLVDTQYF.

V and J are TRBV27 and TRBJ1-1; tentatively, D is TRBD1 (6 bases). Germline CDR1 and CDR2: MNHEY and SMNVEV (reference sequence). The CDR3 spans 15 residues. V was pared by 5 bases and J by 5 bases, with 18 bases between. In nucleotides, the CDR3 is TGTGCCAGCAGTCTCAGACAGGCGGGGGGAACTGAAGCTTTCTTT. Translated, it gives CASSLRQAGGTEAFF.

The chain has TRBV7-2 and TRBJ2-3; no clear D. Trimming cost V 0 bases and J 1 base, with 11 bases left between them. The CDR3 consists of 16 residues. The V gene's germline CDR1 is SGHTA and CDR2 FQGNSA. The CDR3 bases are TGTGCCAGCAGCTTAGCGTTTGGCGCGGGCACAGATACGCAGTATTTT. The encoded protein is CASSLAFGAGTDTQYF. Full variable domain (missing parts from reference TRBV7-2 and TRBJ2-3): GAGVSQSPSNKVTEKGKDVELRCDPISGHTALYWYRQSLGQGLEFLIYFQGNSAPDKSGLPSDRFSAERTGGSVSTLTIQRTQQEDSAVYLCASSLAFGAGTDTQYFGPGTRLTVL.

V is TRBV4-2 and J is TRBJ1-1; D is uncertain. The CDR3 has 15 residues. V shed 0 bases and J shed 0 bases, with 8 bases lying between them. Germline CDR1 is LGHNA and CDR2 is YNFKEQ. CDR3: CASSQESNLNTEAFF. CDR3 in DNA: TGTGCCAGCAGCCAAGAGAGCAATTTGAACACTGAAGCTTTCTTT.

V and J are TRBV5-5 and TRBJ2-7; D unresolved. V was shortened by 3 bases and J by 2 bases, with 12 bases between the two germline ends. The germline CDR1 and CDR2 sequences are SGHKS and YYEKEE (reference sequence). The length of the CDR3 is 14 residues. CDR3 coding DNA: TGTGCCAGCAGCTCCGGCAACTACCCCTACGAGCAGTACTTC. Its protein is CASSSGNYPYEQYF.

This chain joins TRBV11-3 and TRBJ1-1; maybe TRBD1 (6 bases). The CDR3 extends over 14 amino acids. The V end was cut by 2 bases, the J end by 1 base, with 8 bases between. Germline CDR1 reads SGHNT; CDR2 reads YENEEA. CDR3: CASSLQGPNTEAFF. DNA for the CDR3: TGTGCCAGCAGCTTACAGGGGCCGAACACTGAAGCTTTCTTT.

The rearrangement links TRBV13 to TRBJ2-4, with 7 bases matching TRBD2. Germline assignment: CDR1 PRHDT and CDR2 FYEKMQ (reference sequence). After removal of 3 bases from V and 0 bases from J, the junction contained 11 bases not matched to a gene. This CDR3 contains 18 residues. CDR3 nucleotides: TGTGCCAGCAGCTTGGCGGCGGGGGAGCCCTTAGCCAAAAACATTCAGTACTTC. Translated: CASSLAAGEPLAKNIQYF. Full variable domain (remainder filled in from reference TRBV13 and TRBJ2-4): AAGVIQSPRHLIKEKRETATLKCYPIPRHDTVYWYQQGPGQDPQFLISFYEKMQSDKGSIPDRFSAQQFSDYHSELNMSSLELGDSALYFCASSLAAGEPLAKNIQYFGAGTRLSVL.

The gene calls are TRBV6-1 and TRBJ1-2; D remains ambiguous. This CDR3 comprises 13 residues. The germline V gene encodes CDR1 MNHNS and CDR2 SASEGT. V lost 4 bases and J 3 bases, leaving 9 bases between the germline ends. The DNA for the CDR3 is TGTGCCAGCAGTGTCGGGTCAGACTATGGCTACACCTTC. It is translated as CASSVGSDYGYTF.

In its sample, this clone was seen a few times. Here the CDR3 DNA reads TGTGCCAGCAGCTTACAGGGAGGTAGCAATCAGCCCCAGCATTTT. Translating it yields CASSLQGGSNQPQHF. V gene TRBV13 combines with J gene TRBJ1-5, with D maybe TRBD1 (5 bases). This CDR3 has 15 residues. The germline CDR1 and CDR2 sequences are PRHDT and FYEKMQ (reference sequence). Trimming cost V 2 bases and J 0 bases, with 8 bases left between them.

The chain recombines TRBV5-8 with TRBJ2-3; maybe TRBD2 (5 bases). Trimming cost V 4 bases and J 2 bases, with 11 bases left between them. CDR3 length equals 14 residues. Germline V gene data show CDR1 as SGHTS and CDR2 as YDEGEE. The CDR3 protein is CASSLGGHTDTQYF. The CDR3 region has the DNA TGTGCCAGCAGCCTTGGAGGTCACACAGATACGCAGTATTTT.